Listed below are T cell receptor beta chains from one sample, sequenced in a study of control samples from healthy donors and cancer patients. Clones were read by immunoSEQ multiplex PCR, and TCRdb kept only the in-frame ones, dropping some. The sample includes approximately 70,000 clones, approximately 87% seen only once; the top ten take about 26%. The sequenced sample was blood. The receptor set was obtained from a man aged 50-60 years in good health. Both conserved end residues are part of each CDR3.

v_gene: TRBV29-1; j_gene: TRBJ2-7; CDR3aa: CSVSATVNYEQYF
v_gene: TRBV7-6; j_gene: TRBJ2-3; CDR3aa: CASSSLRTGKGTSTDTQYF
v_gene: TRBV14; j_gene: TRBJ1-5; CDR3aa: CASSTGPNQPQHF
v_gene: TRBV7-6; j_gene: TRBJ2-1; CDR3aa: CASSLALAGPQTNEQFF
v_gene: TRBV30; j_gene: TRBJ1-5; CDR3aa: CAWEGQGFNQPQHF
v_gene: TRBV27; j_gene: TRBJ2-4; CDR3aa: CASNTSGGDENIQYF
v_gene: TRBV5-6; j_gene: TRBJ1-6; CDR3aa: CASSFAGLWDSPLHF
v_gene: TRBV5-1; j_gene: TRBJ1-3; CDR3aa: CASSFTPRGSGNTIYF
v_gene: TRBV19; j_gene: TRBJ1-5; CDR3aa: CASSYDPNQPQHF
v_gene: TRBV2; j_gene: TRBJ2-7; CDR3aa: CASSGQGIEQYF
v_gene: TRBV9; j_gene: TRBJ2-1; CDR3aa: CASSVEGLVAGDEQFF
v_gene: TRBV4-3; j_gene: TRBJ1-2; CDR3aa: CASSQDIRRYGYTF
v_gene: TRBV6-5; j_gene: TRBJ1-2; CDR3aa: CASSYSYAQNYGYTF
v_gene: TRBV19; j_gene: TRBJ1-5; CDR3aa: CASSIRGGSNQPQHF
v_gene: TRBV12-3/TRBV12-4; j_gene: TRBJ2-1; CDR3aa: CASSPSLVGEQFF
v_gene: TRBV24-1; j_gene: TRBJ2-3; CDR3aa: CATSDLRQGSGLSADTQYF
v_gene: TRBV6-2/TRBV6-3; j_gene: TRBJ2-1; CDR3aa: CASSYVAGGPLLYNEQFF
v_gene: TRBV4-3; j_gene: TRBJ1-2; CDR3aa: CASSYGTAEYGYTF
v_gene: TRBV7-8; j_gene: TRBJ2-1; CDR3aa: CASSPVGGLSVQKPEQFF
v_gene: TRBV6-5; j_gene: TRBJ2-2; CDR3aa: CASSYSGLAYTGELFF